One and the same sample provided the 6 T cell receptor beta chains below, sequenced in a study of human T cells and chemical hapten exposure (dated by TCRdb to about 2021). The label giving this sample's time point can be read as: pre-sensitization, week 0. The sample's treatment or condition, from its label and the paper: therapeutic diphenylcyclopropenone sensitization with weekly scalp DPC. Libraries were constructed by RACE. The sample was run on a NextSeq 500. Clones were called with MiXCR by TCRdb after fastp trimmed the public reads at Q25, and only in-frame beta chains were retained. CDR3 protein sequences are deduplicated, and each keeps its most common genes and DNA. This sample has around 300,000 distinct CDR3 sequences in its table, and approximately 7.5% of those were observed once. The top ten constitute more than 1% of the sample. The sample was whole blood, taken in connection with sensitization to the hapten diphenylcyclopropenone (DPC). The receptors shown here come from a man aged 18-30 years with alopecia areata. Some clones in this sample may be carry-over from other donors' samples.

This clonotype was counted only a few times. This chain links TRBV20-1 with TRBJ2-3; a weak D match, TRBD2 (6 bases). The CDR3 spans 14 residues. Trimming removed 4 bases from V and 2 bases from J, with 13 bases in between. CDR1 and CDR2 from the germline V gene are DFQATT and SNEGSKA (reference sequence). CDR3 DNA: TGCAGTGCTATCCGACTAGGGCACACAGATACGCAGTATTTT. Protein: CSAIRLGHTDTQYF.

This clonotype was observed a handful of times. The chain carries TRBV7-2 and TRBJ1-1; the D is unclear. Trimming stripped 5 bases from V and 1 base from J, with 14 bases between. Per germline, CDR1 SGHTA and CDR2 FQGNSA. CDR3 length: 15 amino acids. In nucleotides, the CDR3 is TGTGCCAGCAGCCTGGGCGGAGGTCAGAACACTGAAGCTTTCTTT. Its translation: CASSLGGGQNTEAFF.

This clonotype has a count of ten or more. The gene calls are TRBV20-1 and TRBJ1-6; TRBD1 agrees at 9 bases. This CDR3 has 18 residues. Germline CDR1 and CDR2: DFQATT and SNEGSKA (reference sequence). V was pared by 4 bases and J by 5 bases, with 15 bases of the junction left unmatched. The CDR3 DNA is TGCAGTGCTAACAAGGGTGGGTTAGACAGGGGGAATAATTCACCCCTCCACTTT. Translated: CSANKGGLDRGNNSPLHF.

Many counts were recorded for this clonotype. V and J are TRBV28 and TRBJ1-5; the D is unclear. With 7 bases removed from V and 0 bases from J, the gap between germline ends came to 7 bases. Looked up from germline, CDR1 is MDHEN and CDR2 is SYDVKM. This CDR3 comprises 13 residues. The CDR3 region is CASNLNSNQPQHF. The CDR3 coding sequence is TGTGCCAGCAACCTGAATAGCAATCAGCCCCAGCATTTT.

The chain couples TRBV12-3 or TRBV12-4 to TRBJ1-1, with 8 bases lining up with TRBD1. CDR3 length equals 15 residues. J lost 5 bases, V lost 2 bases, and 7 bases had no gene match. The CDR3 nucleotides are TGTGCCAGCAGTTTACCGGACAGGGAAGGGACTGAAGCTTTCTTT. It yields the protein CASSLPDREGTEAFF.

V gene TRBV20-1 combines with J gene TRBJ1-5, with 7 bases lining up with TRBD1. J gave up 1 base and V 6 bases, and 3 bases lay outside the gene matches. Germline values: CDR1 DFQATT, CDR2 SNEGSKA (reference sequence). CDR3 length equals 13 residues. The CDR3 sequence: CSAEDRSNQPQHF. The CDR3 nucleotides are TGCAGTGCCGAGGACAGGAGCAATCAGCCCCAGCATTTT.